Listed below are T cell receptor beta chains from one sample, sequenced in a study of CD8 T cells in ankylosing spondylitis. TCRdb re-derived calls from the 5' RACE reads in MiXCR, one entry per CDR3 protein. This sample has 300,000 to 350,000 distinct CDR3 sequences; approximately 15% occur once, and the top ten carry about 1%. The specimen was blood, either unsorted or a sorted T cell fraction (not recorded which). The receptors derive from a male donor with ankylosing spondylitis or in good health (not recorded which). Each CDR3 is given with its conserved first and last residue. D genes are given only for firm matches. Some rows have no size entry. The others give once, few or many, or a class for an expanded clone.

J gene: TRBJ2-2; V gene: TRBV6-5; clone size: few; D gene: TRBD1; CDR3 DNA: TGTGCCAGCAGTTGGACAGGGGCGAACACCGGGGAGCTGTTTTTT; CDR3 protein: CASSWTGANTGELFF
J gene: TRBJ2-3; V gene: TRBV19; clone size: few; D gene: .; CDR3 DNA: TGTGCCAGTAGTGACCCACTCCGGGACGCCGGAAATACGCAGTATTTT; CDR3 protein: CASSDPLRDAGNTQYF
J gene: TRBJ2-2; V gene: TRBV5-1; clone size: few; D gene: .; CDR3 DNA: TGCGCCAGCAGCCCCGGGCCTTCGGCCGGGGAGCTGTTTTTT; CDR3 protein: CASSPGPSAGELFF
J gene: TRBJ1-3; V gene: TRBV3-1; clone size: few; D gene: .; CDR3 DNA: TGTGCCAGCAGCCAGGGGGGATTGTCTGGAAACACCATATATTTT; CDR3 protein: CASSQGGLSGNTIYF
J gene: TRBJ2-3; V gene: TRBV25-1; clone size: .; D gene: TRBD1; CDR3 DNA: TGTGCCAGCAGTGATCGTTTAGGCAGGGGGCCAGATACGCAGTATTTT; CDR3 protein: CASSDRLGRGPDTQYF
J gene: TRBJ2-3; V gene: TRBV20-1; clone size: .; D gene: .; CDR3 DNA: TGCAGTGCTAGCCCTCCGGGGGGCCCAGAAAGAGATACGCAGTATTTT; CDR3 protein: CSASPPGGPERDTQYF
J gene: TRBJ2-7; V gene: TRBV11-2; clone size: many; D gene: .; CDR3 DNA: TGTGCCAGCAGCTTGAAATGGAGCTCCTACGAGCAGTACTTC; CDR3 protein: CASSLKWSSYEQYF
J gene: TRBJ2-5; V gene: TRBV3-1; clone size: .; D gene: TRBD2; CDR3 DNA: TGTGCCAGCAGCCAACGGGAGGCGGAGACCCAGTACTTC; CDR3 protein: CASSQREAETQYF
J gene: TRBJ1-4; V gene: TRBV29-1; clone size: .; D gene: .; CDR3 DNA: TGCAGCGTTGAGGGGACCGGGAATGAAAAACTGTTTTTT; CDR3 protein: CSVEGTGNEKLFF
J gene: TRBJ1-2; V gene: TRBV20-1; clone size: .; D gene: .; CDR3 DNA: TGCAGTGCTAGAGATGACGGGAACGGCTACACCTTC; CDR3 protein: CSARDDGNGYTF
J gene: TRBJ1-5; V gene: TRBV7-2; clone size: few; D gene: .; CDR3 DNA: TGTGCCAGCAGCTCCCAGGGCCTGAACAATCAGCCCCAGCATTTT; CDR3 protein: CASSSQGLNNQPQHF
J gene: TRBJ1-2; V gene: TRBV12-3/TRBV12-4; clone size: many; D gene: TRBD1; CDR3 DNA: TGTGCCAGCAGCCCGGGACAGGGTTACTATGGCTACACCTTC; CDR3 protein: CASSPGQGYYGYTF
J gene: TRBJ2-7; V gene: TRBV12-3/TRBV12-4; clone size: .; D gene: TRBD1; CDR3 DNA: TGTGCCAGCAGTTTATCAGGGGGTAGTGGCGAGCAGTACTTC; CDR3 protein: CASSLSGGSGEQYF
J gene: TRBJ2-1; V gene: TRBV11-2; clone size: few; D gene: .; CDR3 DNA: TGTGCCAGCAGCCCTCTTAGGGCCCCAGACCCCTACAATGAGCAGTTCTTC; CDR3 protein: CASSPLRAPDPYNEQFF
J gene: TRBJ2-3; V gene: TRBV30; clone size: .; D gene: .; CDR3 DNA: TGTGCCTGGAGTGTAAGAGCAGATACGCAGTATTTT; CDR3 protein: CAWSVRADTQYF
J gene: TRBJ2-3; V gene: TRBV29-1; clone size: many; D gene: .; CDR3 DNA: TGCAGCGTTGATTCAGATACGCAGTATTTT; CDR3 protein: CSVDSDTQYF
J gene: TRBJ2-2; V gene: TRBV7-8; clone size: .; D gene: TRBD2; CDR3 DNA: TGTGCCAGCAGCTTAGTAGCGGGCTCGAACACCGGGGAGCTGTTTTTT; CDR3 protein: CASSLVAGSNTGELFF
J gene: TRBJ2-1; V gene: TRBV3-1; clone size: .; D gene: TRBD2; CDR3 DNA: TGTGCCAGCAGCCAAGCCCTAGCGGGGGCTTACAATGAGCAGTTCTTC; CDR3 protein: CASSQALAGAYNEQFF
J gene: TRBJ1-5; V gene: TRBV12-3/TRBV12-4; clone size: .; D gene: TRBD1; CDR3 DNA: TGTGCCAGCAGCAACGGACAGGTTTATAGCAATCAGCCCCAGCATTTT; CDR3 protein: CASSNGQVYSNQPQHF
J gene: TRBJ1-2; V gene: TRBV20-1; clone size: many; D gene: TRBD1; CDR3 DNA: TGCAGTGTTAACAGGGGAGAGGGTAGCTACACCTTC; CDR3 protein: CSVNRGEGSYTF
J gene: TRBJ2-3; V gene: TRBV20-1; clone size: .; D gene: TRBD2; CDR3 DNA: TGCAGTGCTAGTAGGGTAGCGGGGGGGAGCACAGATACGCAGTATTTT; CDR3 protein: CSASRVAGGSTDTQYF
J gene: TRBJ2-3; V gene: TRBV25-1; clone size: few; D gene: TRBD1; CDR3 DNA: TGTGCCAGCAGTGAGTACAGGGGGCAGAAGGATACGCAGTATTTT; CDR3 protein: CASSEYRGQKDTQYF
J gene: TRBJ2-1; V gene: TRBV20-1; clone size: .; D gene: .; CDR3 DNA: TGCAGTGCGGGAGTCCGGGTCTCCTACAATGAGCAGTTCTTC; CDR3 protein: CSAGVRVSYNEQFF
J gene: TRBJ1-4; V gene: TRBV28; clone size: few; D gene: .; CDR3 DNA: TGTGCCAGCAGTTTAGCTCCAGAAGTGGAACTGTTTTTT; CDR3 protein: CASSLAPEVELFF
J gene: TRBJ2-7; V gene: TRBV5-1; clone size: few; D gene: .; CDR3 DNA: TGCGCCAGCAGCTTGGCCGGACCAGGGAACGAGCAGTACTTC; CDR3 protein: CASSLAGPGNEQYF
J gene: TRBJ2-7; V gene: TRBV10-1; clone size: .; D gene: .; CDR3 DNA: TGCGCCAGCAGGGGCAATGGATACGAGCAGTACTTC; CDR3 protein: CASRGNGYEQYF
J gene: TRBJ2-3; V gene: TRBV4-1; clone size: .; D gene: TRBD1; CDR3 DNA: TGCGCCAGCAGCCTTCAACAGGGGTCAGATACGCAGTATTTT; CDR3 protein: CASSLQQGSDTQYF
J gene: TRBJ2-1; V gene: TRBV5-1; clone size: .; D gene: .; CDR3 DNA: TGCGCCAGCAGCCCCCGCCAGGGCGGGAACAATGAGCAGTTCTTC; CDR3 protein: CASSPRQGGNNEQFF
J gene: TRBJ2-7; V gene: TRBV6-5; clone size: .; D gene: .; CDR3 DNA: TGTGCCAGCAGTTATCTTAACAGCTTGTACGAGCAGTACTTC; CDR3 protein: CASSYLNSLYEQYF
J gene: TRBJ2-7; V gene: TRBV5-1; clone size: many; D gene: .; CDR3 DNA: TGCGCCAGCAGCTTGGACAGGCCCACCTACGAGCAGTACTTC; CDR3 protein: CASSLDRPTYEQYF
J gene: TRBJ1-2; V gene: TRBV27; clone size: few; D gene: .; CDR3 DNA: TGTGCCAGCAGCCGGGAGGGGAACTATGGCTACACCTTC; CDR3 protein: CASSREGNYGYTF
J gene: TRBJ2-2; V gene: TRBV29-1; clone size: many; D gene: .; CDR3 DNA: TGCAGCGTTTACAGAATTGAGGACGGGGAGCTGTTTTTT; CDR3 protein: CSVYRIEDGELFF
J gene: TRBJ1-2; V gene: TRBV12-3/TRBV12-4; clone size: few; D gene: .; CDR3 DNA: TGTGCCGTCCGCGGAGATCGCAACTATGGCTACACCTTC; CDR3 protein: CAVRGDRNYGYTF
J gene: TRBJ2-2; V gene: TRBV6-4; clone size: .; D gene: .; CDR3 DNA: TGTGCCAGCAGGAGACAGTACACCACCGGGGAGCTGTTTTTT; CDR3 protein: CASRRQYTTGELFF
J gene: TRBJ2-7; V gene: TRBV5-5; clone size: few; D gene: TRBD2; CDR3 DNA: TGTGCCAGCAGCCGTAGCCCCGGGACTAGTACCTACGAGCAGTACTTC; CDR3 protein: CASSRSPGTSTYEQYF
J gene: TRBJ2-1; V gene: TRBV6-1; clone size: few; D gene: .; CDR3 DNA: TGTGCCAGCAGTGAGGGACGAGGGCAGTTCTTC; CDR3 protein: CASSEGRGQFF
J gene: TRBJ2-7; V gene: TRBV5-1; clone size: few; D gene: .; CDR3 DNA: TGCGCCAGCAGGCGATTCCGTCAGGGTGGACACGAGCAGTACTTC; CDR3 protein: CASRRFRQGGHEQYF
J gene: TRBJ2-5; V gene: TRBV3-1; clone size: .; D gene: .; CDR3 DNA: TGTGCCAGCAGCCAAGGGACCAGGGAGACCCAGTACTTC; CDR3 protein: CASSQGTRETQYF
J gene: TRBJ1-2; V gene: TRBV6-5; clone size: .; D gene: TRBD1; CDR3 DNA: TGTGCCAGCGGACAGGGGAATGGCTACACCTTC; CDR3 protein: CASGQGNGYTF
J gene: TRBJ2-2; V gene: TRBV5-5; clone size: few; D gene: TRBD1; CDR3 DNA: TGTGCCAGCAGCTACCTGGGACAGGTTAACACCGGGGAGCTGTTTTTT; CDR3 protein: CASSYLGQVNTGELFF
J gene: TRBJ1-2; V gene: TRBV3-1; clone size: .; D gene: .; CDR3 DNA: TGTGCCAGCAGCCAAGTGGGGCAGGGGCCCTATGGCTACACCTTC; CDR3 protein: CASSQVGQGPYGYTF
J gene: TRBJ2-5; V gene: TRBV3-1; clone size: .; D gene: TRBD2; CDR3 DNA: TGTGCCAGCAGCCCCTCCGGGGGGGCAAGGGAGACCCAGTACTTC; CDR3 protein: CASSPSGGARETQYF
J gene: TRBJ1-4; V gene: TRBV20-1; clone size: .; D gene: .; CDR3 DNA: TGCAGTGCTGGCCGGGGGCAGTCAAATGAAAAACTGTTTTTT; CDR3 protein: CSAGRGQSNEKLFF
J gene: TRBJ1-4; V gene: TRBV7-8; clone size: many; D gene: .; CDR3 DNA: TGTGCCAGCAGCTTAAGTCTGGGCGCTAATGAAAAACTGTTTTTT; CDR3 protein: CASSLSLGANEKLFF
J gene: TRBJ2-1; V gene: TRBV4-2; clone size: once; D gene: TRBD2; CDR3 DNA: TGTGCCAGCAGCCGAGGGACTAGCACCAATGAGCAGTTCTTC; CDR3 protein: CASSRGTSTNEQFF
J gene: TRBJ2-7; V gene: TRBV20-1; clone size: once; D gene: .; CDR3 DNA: TGCAGTGCTAGGGGCTTGACGGGACGAACTCCGATATCCTACGAGCAGTACTTC; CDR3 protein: CSARGLTGRTPISYEQYF
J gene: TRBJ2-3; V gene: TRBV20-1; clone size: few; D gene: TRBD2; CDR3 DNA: TGCAGTGCTATTAGCGGGAACCCAGGCACAGATACGCAGTATTTT; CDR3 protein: CSAISGNPGTDTQYF
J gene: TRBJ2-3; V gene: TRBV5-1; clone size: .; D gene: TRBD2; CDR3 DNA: TGCGCCAGCAGCTTGTCTCCGCAGCGGGGGTTCCCAGATACGCAGTATTTT; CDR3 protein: CASSLSPQRGFPDTQYF
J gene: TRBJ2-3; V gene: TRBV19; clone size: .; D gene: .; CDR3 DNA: TGTGCCAGTAGTATGGCGCCGAGCACAGATACGCAGTATTTT; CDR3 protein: CASSMAPSTDTQYF
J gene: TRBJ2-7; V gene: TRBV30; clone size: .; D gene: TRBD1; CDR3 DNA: TGTGCCTGGACAAAGACAGGGGGGGTCTACGAGCAGTACTTC; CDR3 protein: CAWTKTGGVYEQYF
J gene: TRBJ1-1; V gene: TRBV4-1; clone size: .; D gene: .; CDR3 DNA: TGCGCCAGCAGCCAAGACTGGAAGATCACTGAAGCTTTCTTT; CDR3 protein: CASSQDWKITEAFF
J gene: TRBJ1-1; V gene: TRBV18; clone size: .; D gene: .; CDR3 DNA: TGTGCCAGCTCCCCCAGGGGCCAGGAGACTGAAGCTTTCTTT; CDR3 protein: CASSPRGQETEAFF
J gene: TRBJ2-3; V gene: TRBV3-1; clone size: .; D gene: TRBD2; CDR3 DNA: TGTGCCAGCAGCCACGGTAAAGCGGGAGGGACAGATACGCAGTATTTT; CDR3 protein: CASSHGKAGGTDTQYF
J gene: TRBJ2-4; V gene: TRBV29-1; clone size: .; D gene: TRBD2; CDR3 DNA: TGCAGCGGCCTGGGGAGCGGGGAAAACATTCAGTACTTC; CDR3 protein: CSGLGSGENIQYF
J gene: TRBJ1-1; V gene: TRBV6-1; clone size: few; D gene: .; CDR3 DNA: TGTGCCAGCAGTATCTCGAACACTGAAGCTTTCTTT; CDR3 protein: CASSISNTEAFF
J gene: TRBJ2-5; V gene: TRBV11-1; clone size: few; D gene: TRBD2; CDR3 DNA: TGTGCCAGCAGCTTACCCTCCGGACTAGCGGGGAGCCACGGGGAGACCCAGTACTTC; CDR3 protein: CASSLPSGLAGSHGETQYF
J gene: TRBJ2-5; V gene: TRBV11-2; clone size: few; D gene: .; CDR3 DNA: TGTGCCAGCAACGGCGGGGTCCGGGAGACCCAGTACTTC; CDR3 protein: CASNGGVRETQYF
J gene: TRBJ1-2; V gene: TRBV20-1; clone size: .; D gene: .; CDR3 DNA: TGCAGTGTTAGTTTGGAGGGGAACTATGGCTACACCTTC; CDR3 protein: CSVSLEGNYGYTF
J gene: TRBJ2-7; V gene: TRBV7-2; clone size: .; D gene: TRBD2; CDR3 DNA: TGTGCCAGCAGTCCAGCGGGACTAATACTGGAGCAGTACTTC; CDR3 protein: CASSPAGLILEQYF
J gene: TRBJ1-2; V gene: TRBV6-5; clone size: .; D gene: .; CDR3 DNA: TGTGCCAGCAGTTCCACAGACGCAGTACGGGGCTACACCTTC; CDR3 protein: CASSSTDAVRGYTF